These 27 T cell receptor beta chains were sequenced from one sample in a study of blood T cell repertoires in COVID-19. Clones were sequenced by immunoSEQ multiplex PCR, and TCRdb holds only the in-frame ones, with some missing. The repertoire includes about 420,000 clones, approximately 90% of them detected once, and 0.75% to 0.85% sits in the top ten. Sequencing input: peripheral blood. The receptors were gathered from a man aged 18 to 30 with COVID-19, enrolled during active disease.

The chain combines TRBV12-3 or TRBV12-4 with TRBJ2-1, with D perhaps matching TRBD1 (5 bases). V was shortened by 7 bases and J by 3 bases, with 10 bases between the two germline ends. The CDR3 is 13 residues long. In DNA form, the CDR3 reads TGTGCCAGCACCATGACAGACTACAATGAGCAGTTCTTC. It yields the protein CASTMTDYNEQFF.

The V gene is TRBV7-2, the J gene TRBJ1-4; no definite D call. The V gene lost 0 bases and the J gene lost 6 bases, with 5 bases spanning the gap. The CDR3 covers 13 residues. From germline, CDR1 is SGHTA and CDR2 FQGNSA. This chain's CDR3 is CASSLAPDEKLFF. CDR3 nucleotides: TGTGCCAGCAGCTTAGCGCCAGATGAAAAACTGTTTTTT.

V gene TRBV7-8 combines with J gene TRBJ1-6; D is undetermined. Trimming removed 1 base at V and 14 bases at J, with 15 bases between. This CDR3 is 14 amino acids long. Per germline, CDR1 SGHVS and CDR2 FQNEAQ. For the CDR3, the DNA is TGTGCCAGCAGCTTAGGGGTAGCAGTAAAGGCCCTCCACTTT. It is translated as CASSLGVAVKALHF.

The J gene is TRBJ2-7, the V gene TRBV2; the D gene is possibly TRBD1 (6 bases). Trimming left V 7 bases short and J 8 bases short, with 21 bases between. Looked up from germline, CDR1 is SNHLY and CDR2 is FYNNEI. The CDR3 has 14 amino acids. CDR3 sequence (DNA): TGTGCCAGCACCCCTCAGGGGCAGGTAGGGCAGCAGTACTTC. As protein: CASTPQGQVGQQYF. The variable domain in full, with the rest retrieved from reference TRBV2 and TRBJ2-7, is EPEVTQTPSHQVTQMGQEVILRCVPISNHLYFYWYRQILGQKVEFLVSFYNNEISEKSEIFDDQFSVERPDGSNFTLKIRSTKLEDSAMYFCASTPQGQVGQQYFGPGTRLTVT.

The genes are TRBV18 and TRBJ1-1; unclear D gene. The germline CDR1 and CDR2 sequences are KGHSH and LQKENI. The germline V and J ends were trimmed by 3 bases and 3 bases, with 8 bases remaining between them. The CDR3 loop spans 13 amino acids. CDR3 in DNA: TGTGCCAGCTCACCGTGGAGGGACACTGAAGCTTTCTTT. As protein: CASSPWRDTEAFF.

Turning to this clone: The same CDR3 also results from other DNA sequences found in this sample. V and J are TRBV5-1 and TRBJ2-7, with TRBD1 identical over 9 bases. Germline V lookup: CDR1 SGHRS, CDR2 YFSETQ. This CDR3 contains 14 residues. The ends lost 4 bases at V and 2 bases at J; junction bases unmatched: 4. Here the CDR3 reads CASSPGTGTYEQYF. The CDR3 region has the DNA TGCGCCAGCAGCCCCGGGACAGGGACCTACGAGCAGTACTTC.

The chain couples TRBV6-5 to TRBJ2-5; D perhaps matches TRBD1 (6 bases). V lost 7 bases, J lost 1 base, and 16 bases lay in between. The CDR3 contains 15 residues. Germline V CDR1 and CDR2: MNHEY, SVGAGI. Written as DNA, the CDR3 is TGTGCCAGCAACCCGGCGGCAGGGGCCCAAGAGACCCAGTACTTC. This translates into CASNPAAGAQETQYF.

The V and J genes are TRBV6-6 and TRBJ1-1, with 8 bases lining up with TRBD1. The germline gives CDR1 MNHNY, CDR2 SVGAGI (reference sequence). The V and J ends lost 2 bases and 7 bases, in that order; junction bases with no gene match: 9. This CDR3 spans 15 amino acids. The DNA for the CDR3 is TGTGCCAGCAGTTACAAGCTCAGGGGGCTGGGTGAAGCTTTCTTT. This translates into CASSYKLRGLGEAFF.

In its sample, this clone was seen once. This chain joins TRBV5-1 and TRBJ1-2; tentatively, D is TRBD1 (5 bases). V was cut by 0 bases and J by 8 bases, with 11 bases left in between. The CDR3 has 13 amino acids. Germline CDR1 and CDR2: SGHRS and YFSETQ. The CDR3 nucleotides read TGCGCCAGCAGCTTGGGTCAGGGATGGGGCTACACCTTC. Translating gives CASSLGQGWGYTF.

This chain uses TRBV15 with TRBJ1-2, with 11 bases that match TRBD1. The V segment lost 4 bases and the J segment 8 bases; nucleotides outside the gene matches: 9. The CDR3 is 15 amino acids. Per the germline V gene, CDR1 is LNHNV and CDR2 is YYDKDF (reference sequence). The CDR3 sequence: CATSKDRGRSRGYTF. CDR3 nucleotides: TGTGCCACCAGCAAGGACAGGGGGCGATCAAGAGGCTACACCTTC.

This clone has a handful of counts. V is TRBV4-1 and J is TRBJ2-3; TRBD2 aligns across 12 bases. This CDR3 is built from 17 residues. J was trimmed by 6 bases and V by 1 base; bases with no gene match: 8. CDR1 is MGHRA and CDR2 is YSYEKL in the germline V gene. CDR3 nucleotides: TGCGCCAGCAGCCAAGCCCAGACTAGCGGGGGTGGGGATACGCAGTATTTT. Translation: CASSQAQTSGGGDTQYF.

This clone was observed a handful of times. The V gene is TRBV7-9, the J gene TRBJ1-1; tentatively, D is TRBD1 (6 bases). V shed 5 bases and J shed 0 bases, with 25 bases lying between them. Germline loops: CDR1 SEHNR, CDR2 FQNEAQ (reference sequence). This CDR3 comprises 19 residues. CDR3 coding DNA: TGTGCCAGCAGCCAATCGCTATTACTAACAGGGAACATGAACACTGAAGCTTTCTTT. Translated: CASSQSLLLTGNMNTEAFF.

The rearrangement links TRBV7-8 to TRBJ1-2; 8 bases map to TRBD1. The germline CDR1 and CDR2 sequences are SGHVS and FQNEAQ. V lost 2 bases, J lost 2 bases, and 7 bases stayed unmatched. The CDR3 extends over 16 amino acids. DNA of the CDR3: TGTGCCAGCAGCTTACAGGGGACAGGCGTCAACTATGGCTACACCTTC. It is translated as CASSLQGTGVNYGYTF.

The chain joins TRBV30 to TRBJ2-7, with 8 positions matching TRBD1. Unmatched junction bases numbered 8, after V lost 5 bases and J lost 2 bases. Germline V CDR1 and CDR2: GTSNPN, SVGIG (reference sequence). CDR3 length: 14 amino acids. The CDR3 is CAWRTGGSTYEQYF. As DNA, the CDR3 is TGTGCCTGGCGTACAGGGGGAAGTACCTACGAGCAGTACTTC.

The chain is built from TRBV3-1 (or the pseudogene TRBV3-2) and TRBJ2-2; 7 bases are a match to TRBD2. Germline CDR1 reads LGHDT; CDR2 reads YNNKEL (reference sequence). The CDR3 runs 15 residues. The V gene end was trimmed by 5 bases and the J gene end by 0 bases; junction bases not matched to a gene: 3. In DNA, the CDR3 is TGTGCCAGCAGCTTAGCGGGTCCGAACACCGGGGAGCTGTTTTTT. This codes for CASSLAGPNTGELFF.

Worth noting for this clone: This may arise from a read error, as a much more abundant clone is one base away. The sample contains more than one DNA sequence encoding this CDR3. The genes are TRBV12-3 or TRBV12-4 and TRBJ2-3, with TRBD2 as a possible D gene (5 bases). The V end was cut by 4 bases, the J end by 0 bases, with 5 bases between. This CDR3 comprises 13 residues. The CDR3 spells CASSSGSTDTQYF. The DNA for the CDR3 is TGTGCCAGCAGTTCGGGGAGCACAGATACGCAGTATTTT.

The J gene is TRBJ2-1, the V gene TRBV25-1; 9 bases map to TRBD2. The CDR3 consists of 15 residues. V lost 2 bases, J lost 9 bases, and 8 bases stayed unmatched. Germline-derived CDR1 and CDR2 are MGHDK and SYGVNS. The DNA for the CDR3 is TGTGCCAGCAGTGAAGGTGGCGGGAGGGCGTCTGAGCAGTTCTTC. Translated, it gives CASSEGGGRASEQFF. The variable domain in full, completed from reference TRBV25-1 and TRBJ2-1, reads EADIYQTPRYLVIGTGKKITLECSQTMGHDKMYWYQQDPGMELHLIHYSYGVNSTEKGDLSSESTVSRIRTEHFPLTLESARPSHTSQYLCASSEGGGRASEQFFGPGTRLTVL.

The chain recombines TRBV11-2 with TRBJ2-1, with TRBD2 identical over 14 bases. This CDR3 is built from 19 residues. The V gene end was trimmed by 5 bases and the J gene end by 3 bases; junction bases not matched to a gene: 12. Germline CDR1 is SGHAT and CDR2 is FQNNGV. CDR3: CASSPLWTSGRMRYNEQFF. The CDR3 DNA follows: TGTGCCAGCAGCCCTCTCTGGACTAGCGGGAGGATGCGCTACAATGAGCAGTTCTTC.

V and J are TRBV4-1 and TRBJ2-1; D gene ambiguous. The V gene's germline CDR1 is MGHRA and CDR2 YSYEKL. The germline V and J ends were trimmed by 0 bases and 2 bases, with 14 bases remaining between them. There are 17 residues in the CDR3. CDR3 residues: CASSQDRKAPTYNEQFF. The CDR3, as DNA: TGCGCCAGCAGCCAAGATCGGAAAGCGCCAACCTACAATGAGCAGTTCTTC.

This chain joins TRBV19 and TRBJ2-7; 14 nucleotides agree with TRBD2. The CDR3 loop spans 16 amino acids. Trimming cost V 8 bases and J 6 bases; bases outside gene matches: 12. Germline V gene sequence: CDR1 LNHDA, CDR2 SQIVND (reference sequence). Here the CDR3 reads CASGPFGTSGRGEQYF. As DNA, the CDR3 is TGTGCCAGTGGGCCCTTTGGGACTAGCGGGAGAGGCGAGCAGTACTTC.

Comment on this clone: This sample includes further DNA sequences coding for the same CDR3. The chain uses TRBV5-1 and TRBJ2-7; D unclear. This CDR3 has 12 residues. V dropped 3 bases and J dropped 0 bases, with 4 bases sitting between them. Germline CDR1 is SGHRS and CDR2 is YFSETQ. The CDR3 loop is CASSSSSYEQYF. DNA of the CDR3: TGCGCCAGCAGCTCCAGCTCCTACGAGCAGTACTTC.

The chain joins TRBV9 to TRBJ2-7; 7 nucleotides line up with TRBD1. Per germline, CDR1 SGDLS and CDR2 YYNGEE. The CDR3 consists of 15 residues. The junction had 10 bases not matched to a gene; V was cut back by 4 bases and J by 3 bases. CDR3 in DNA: TGTGCCAGCAGCCCCCACCAGGGACAGAACTACGAGCAGTACTTC. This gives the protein CASSPHQGQNYEQYF. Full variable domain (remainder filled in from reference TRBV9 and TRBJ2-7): DSGVTQTPKHLITATGQRVTLRCSPRSGDLSVYWYQQSLDQGLQFLIQYYNGEERAKGNILERFSAQQFPDLHSELNLSSLELGDSALYFCASSPHQGQNYEQYFGPGTRLTVT.

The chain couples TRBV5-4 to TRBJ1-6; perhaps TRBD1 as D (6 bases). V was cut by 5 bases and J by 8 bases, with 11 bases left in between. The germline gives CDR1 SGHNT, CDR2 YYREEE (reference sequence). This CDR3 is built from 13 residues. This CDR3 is CASRKTGDSPLHF. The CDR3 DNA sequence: TGTGCCAGCAGAAAGACAGGTGATTCACCCCTCCACTTT.

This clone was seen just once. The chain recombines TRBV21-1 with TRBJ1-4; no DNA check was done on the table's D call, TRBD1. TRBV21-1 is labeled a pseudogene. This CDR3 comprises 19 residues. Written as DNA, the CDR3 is TGTGCCAGCAGCAAAGAGTCTTGGGAACAGGGGTTCACTAATGAAAAACTGTTTTTT. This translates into CASSKESWEQGFTNEKLFF.

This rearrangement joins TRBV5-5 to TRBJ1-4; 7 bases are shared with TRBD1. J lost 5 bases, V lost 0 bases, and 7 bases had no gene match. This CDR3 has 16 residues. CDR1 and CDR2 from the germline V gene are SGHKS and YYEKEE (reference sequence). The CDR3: CASSLASQTGNEKLFF. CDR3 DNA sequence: TGTGCCAGCAGCTTGGCGTCACAGACAGGGAATGAAAAACTGTTTTTT.

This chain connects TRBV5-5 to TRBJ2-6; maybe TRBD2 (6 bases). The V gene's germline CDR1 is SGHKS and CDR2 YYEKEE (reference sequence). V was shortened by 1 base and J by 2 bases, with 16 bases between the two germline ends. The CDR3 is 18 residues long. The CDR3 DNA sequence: TGTGCCAGCAGCTTGTTATCGGCCCCGGGGGCTGGGGCCAACGTCCTGACTTTC. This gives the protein CASSLLSAPGAGANVLTF.

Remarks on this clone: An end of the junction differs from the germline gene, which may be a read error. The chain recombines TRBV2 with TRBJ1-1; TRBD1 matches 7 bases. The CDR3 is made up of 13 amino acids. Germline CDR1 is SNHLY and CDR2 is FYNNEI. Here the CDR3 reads CASSEGTAFFGIF. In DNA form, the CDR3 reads TGTGCCAGCAGTGAGGGGACAGCGTTTTTTGGAATCTTT.